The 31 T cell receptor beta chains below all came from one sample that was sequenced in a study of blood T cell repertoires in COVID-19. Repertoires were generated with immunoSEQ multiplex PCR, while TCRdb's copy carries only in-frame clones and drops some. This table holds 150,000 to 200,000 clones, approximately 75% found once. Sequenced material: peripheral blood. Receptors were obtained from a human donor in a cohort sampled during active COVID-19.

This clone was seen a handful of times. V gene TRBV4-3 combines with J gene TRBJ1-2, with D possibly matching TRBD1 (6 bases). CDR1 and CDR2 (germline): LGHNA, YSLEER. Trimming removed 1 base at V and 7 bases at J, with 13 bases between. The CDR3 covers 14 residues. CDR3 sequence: CASSQVAGVAGYTF. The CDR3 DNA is TGCGCCAGCAGCCAAGTGGCAGGGGTGGCTGGCTACACCTTC.

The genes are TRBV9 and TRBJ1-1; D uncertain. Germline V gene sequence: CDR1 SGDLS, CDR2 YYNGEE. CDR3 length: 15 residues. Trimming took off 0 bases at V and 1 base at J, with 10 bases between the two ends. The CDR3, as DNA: TGTGCCAGCAGCGTAGAAGGTGGGAGGAACACTGAAGCTTTCTTT. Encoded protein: CASSVEGGRNTEAFF. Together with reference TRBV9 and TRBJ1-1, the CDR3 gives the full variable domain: DSGVTQTPKHLITATGQRVTLRCSPRSGDLSVYWYQQSLDQGLQFLIQYYNGEERAKGNILERFSAQQFPDLHSELNLSSLELGDSALYFCASSVEGGRNTEAFFGQGTRLTVV.

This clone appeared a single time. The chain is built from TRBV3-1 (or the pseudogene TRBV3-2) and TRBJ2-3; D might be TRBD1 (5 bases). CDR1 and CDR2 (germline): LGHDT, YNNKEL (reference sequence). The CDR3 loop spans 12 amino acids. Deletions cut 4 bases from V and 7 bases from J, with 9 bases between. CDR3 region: CASSLTANTQYF. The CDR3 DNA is TGTGCCAGCAGCCTGACAGCTAATACGCAGTATTTT.

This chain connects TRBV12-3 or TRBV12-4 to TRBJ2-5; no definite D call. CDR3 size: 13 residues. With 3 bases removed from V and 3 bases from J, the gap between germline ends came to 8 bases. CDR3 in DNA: TGTGCCAGCAGTTTTCAAGGAGAAGAGACCCAGTACTTC. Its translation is CASSFQGEETQYF.

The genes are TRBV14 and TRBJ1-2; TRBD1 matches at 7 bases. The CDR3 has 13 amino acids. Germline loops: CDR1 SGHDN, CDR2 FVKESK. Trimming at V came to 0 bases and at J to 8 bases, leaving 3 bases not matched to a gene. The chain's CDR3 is CASSQDRGKGYTF. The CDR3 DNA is TGTGCCAGCAGCCAAGACAGGGGGAAGGGCTACACCTTC. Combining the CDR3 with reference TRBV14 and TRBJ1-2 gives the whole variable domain EAGVTQFPSHSVIEKGQTVTLRCDPISGHDNLYWYRRVMGKEIKFLLHFVKESKQDESGMPNNRFLAERTGGTYSTLKVQPAELEDSGVYFCASSQDRGKGYTFGSGTRLTVV.

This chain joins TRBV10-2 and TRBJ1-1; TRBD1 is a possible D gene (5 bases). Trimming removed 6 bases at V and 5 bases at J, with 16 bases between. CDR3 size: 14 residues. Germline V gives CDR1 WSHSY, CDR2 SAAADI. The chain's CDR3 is CASRDTGTQTEAFF. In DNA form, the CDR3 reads TGCGCCAGCAGGGATACCGGGACTCAAACTGAAGCTTTCTTT.

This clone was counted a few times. In DNA form, the CDR3 reads TGTGCCATCAGGACAGGGGGCTCCGGGGAGCTGTTTTTT. This gives the protein CAIRTGGSGELFF. The chain employs TRBV10-3 and TRBJ2-2; 10 nucleotides align to TRBD1. Germline V gene sequence: CDR1 ENHRY, CDR2 SYGVKD. The CDR3 is 13 amino acids. V lost 6 bases and J lost 6; bases outside the gene matches: 1.

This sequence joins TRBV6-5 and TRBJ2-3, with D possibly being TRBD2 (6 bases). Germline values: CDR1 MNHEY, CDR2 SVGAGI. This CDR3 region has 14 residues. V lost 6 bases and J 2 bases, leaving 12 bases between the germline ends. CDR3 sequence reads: CASSPEGYTDTQYF. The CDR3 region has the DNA TGTGCCAGCAGCCCGGAGGGCTACACAGATACGCAGTATTTT.

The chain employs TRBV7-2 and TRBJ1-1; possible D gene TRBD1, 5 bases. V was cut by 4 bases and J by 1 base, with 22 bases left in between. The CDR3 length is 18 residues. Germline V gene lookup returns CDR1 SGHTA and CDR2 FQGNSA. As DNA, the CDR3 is TGTGCCAGCAGCTCCCAACCGCAGAGCAGGACAAAGAACACTGAAGCTTTCTTT. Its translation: CASSSQPQSRTKNTEAFF. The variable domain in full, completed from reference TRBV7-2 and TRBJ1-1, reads GAGVSQSPSNKVTEKGKDVELRCDPISGHTALYWYRQSLGQGLEFLIYFQGNSAPDKSGLPSDRFSAERTGGSVSTLTIQRTQQEDSAVYLCASSSQPQSRTKNTEAFFGQGTRLTVV.

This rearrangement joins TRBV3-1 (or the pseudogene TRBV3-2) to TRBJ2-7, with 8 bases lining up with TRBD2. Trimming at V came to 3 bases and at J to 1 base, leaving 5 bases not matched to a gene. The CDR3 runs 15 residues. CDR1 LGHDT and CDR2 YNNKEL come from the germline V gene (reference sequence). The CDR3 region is CASSHTGTRSYEQYF. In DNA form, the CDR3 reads TGTGCCAGCAGCCACACCGGGACTAGGTCCTACGAGCAGTACTTC.

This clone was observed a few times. The CDR3 spells CAVGEQYF. In nucleotides, the CDR3 is TGTGCCGTCGGGGAGCAGTACTTC. The J gene is TRBJ2-7, the V gene TRBV6-7; no reliable D call. TRBV6-7 is an ORF, with its function uncertain. The CDR3 extends over 8 amino acids. V lost 11 bases and J lost 7, with 6 bases in between.

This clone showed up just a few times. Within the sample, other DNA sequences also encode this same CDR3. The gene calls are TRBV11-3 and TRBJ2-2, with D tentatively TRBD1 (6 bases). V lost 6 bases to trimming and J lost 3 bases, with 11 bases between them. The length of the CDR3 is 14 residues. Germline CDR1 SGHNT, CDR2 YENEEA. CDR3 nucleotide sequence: TGTGCCAGCAGTTTTGGACAGTACACCGGGGAGCTGTTTTTT. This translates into CASSFGQYTGELFF.

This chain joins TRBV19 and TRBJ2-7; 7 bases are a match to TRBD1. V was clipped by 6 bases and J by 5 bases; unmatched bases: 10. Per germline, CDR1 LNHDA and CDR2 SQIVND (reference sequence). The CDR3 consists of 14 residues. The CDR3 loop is CASSPRGWKDEQYF. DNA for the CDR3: TGTGCCAGTAGCCCCAGGGGGTGGAAGGACGAGCAGTACTTC.

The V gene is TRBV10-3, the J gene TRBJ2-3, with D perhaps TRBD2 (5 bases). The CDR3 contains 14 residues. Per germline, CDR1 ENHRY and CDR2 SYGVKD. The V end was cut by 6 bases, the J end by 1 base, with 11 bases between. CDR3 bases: TGTGCCATCAGCTACGCGGGCGGCACAGATACGCAGTATTTT. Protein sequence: CAISYAGGTDTQYF.

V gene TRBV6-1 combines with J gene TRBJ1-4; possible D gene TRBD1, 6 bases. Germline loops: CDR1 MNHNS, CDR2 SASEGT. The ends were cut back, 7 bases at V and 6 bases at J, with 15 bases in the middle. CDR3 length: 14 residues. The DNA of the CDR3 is TGTGCCAGCAACCCACGGGGGGCTTATGAAAAACTGTTTTTT. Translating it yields CASNPRGAYEKLFF.

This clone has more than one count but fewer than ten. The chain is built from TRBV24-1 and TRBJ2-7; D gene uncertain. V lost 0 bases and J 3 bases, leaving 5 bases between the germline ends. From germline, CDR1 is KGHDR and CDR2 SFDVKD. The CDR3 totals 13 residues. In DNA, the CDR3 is TGTGCCACCAGTGATTTGGGCAGCTACGAGCAGTACTTC. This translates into CATSDLGSYEQYF.

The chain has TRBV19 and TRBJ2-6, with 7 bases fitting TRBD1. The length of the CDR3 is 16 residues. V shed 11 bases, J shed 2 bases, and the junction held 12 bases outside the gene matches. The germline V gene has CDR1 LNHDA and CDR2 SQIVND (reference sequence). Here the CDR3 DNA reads TGTGCCGCAAGGGACAGATTGAACGCTGGGGCCAACGTCCTGACTTTC. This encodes CAARDRLNAGANVLTF.

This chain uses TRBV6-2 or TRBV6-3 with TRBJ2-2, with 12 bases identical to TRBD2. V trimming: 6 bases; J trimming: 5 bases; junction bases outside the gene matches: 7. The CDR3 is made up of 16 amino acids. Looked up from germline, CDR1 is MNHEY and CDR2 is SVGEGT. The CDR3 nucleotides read TGTGCCAGCAGCCCCGGGCTAGCGGGAGGGACCGGGGAGCTGTTTTTT. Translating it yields CASSPGLAGGTGELFF.

The CDR3 coding sequence is TGTGCCAGTAGTACTCAGGGCGGGGGCTACGAGCAGTACTTC. This translates into CASSTQGGGYEQYF. This chain joins TRBV19 and TRBJ2-7; 7 bases fit TRBD2. The CDR3 loop spans 14 amino acids. In germline, CDR1 is LNHDA, CDR2 SQIVND (reference sequence). The junction had 6 bases not matched to a gene; V was cut back by 4 bases and J by 3 bases.

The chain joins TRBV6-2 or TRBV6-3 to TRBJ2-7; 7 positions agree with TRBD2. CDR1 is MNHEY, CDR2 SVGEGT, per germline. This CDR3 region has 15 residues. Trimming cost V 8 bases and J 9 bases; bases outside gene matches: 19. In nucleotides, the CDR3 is TGTGCCAGCTGCCCCCTCGGGCGGGAGATTTTGGTGCAGTACTTC. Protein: CASCPLGREILVQYF.

CDR3 coding DNA: TGCGCCAGCAGCTTTACAGGGGGCGGGAGCACAGATACGCAGTATTTT. Translating gives CASSFTGGGSTDTQYF. This rearrangement joins TRBV5-1 to TRBJ2-3; 9 nucleotides match TRBD1. J lost 0 bases, V lost 2 bases, and 4 bases had no gene match. In germline, CDR1 is SGHRS, CDR2 YFSETQ. This CDR3 region has 16 residues.

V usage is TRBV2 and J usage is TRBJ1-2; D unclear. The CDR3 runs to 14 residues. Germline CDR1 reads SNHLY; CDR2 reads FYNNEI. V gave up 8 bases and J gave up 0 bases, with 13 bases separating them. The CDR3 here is CASGRGESNYGYTF. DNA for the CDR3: TGTGCCAGCGGCCGAGGAGAGTCTAACTATGGCTACACCTTC.

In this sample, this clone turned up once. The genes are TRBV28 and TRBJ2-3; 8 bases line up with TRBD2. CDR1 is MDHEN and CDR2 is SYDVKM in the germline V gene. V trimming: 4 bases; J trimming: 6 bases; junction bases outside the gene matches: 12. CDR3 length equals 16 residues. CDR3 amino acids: CASSSPGLGLADTQYF. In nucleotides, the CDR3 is TGTGCCAGCAGTTCACCGGGACTAGGGCTGGCGGATACGCAGTATTTT.

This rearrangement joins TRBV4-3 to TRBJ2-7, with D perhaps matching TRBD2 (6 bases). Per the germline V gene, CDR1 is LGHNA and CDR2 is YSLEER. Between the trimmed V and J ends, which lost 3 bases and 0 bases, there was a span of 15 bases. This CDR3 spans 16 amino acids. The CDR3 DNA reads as TGCGCCAGCAGCCAGGGGGTCCGGGACTTCTCCTACGAGCAGTACTTC. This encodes CASSQGVRDFSYEQYF.

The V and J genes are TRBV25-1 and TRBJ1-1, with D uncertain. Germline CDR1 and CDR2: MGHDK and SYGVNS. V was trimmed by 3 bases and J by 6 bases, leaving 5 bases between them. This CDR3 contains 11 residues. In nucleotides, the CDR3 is TGTGCCAGCAGTGACATTGCTGAAGCTTTCTTT. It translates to CASSDIAEAFF.

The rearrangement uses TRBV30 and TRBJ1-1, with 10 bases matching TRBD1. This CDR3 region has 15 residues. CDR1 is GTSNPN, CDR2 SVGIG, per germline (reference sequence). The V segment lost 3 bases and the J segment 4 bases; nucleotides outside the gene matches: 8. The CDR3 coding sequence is TGTGCCTGGAGGACAGGGGGCGCCTGGAGCACTGAAGCTTTCTTT. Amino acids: CAWRTGGAWSTEAFF. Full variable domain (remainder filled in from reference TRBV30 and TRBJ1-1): SQTIHQWPATLVQPVGSPLSLECTVEGTSNPNLYWYRQAAGRGLQLLFYSVGIGQISSEVPQNLSASRPQDRQFILSSKKLLLSDSGFYLCAWRTGGAWSTEAFFGQGTRLTVV.

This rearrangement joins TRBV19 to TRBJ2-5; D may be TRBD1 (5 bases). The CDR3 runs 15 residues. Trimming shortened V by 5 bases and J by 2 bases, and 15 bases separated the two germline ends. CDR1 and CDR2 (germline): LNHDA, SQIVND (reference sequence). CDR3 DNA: TGTGCCAGTAGTCCACTACCAGACAGACAAGAGACCCAGTACTTC. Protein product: CASSPLPDRQETQYF.

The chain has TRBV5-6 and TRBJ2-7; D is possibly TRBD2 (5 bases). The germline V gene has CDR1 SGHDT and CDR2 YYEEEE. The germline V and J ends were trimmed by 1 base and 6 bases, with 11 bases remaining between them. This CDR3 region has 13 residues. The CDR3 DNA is TGTGCCAGCAGCTTGAGAGGGCGCGGCGAGCAGTACTTC. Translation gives CASSLRGRGEQYF.

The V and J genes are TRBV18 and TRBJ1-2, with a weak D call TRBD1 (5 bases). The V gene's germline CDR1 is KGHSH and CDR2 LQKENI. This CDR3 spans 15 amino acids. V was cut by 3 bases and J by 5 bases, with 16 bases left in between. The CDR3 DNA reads TGTGCCAGCTCACCGGAATCGGGGGGGGGATATGGCTACACCTTC. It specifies CASSPESGGGYGYTF.

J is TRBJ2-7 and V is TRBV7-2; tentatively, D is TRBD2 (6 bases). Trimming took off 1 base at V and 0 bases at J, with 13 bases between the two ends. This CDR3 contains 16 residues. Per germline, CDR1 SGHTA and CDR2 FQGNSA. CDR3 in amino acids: CASSLVSSVNSYEQYF. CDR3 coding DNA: TGTGCCAGCAGCTTAGTGTCTAGCGTAAACTCCTACGAGCAGTACTTC.

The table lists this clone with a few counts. CDR3: CASSFSKGQFYGYTF. For the CDR3, the DNA is TGTGCCAGCAGCTTTTCAAAGGGACAGTTCTATGGCTACACCTTC. The gene calls are TRBV5-4 and TRBJ1-2, with 7 bases matching TRBD1. Germline V gene lookup returns CDR1 SGHNT and CDR2 YYREEE (reference sequence). V dropped 2 bases and J dropped 4; count of bases not matched to a gene: 8. CDR3 length: 15 residues.